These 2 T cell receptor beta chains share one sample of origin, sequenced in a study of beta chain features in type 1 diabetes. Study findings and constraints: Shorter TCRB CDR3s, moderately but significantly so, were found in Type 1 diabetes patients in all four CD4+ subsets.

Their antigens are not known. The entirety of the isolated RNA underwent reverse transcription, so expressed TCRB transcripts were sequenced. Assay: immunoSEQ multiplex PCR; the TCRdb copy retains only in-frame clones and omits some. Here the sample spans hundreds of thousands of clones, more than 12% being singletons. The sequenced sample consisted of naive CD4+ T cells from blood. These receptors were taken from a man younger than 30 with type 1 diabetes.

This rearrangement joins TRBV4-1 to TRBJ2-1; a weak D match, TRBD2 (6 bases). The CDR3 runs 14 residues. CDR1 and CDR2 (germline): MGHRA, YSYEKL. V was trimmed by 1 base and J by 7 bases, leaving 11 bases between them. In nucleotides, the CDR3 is TGCGCCAGCAGCCAAGTCCCCCGGGGGAATGAGCAGTTCTTC. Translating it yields CASSQVPRGNEQFF.

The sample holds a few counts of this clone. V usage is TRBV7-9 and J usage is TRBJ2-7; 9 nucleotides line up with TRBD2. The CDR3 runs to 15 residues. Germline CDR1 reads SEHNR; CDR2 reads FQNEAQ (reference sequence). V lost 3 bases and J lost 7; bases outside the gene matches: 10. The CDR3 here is CASSLAGGHPGEQYF. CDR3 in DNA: TGTGCCAGCAGCTTGGCGGGAGGGCATCCGGGAGAGCAGTACTTC.